This T cell receptor (beta chain) derives from a study of cytomegalovirus exposure and HLA in healthy donors. 60 Vbeta and 13 Jbeta primers were used in PCR. In the authors' methods: An analysis that came later counted some 81 million unique TCR beta chains, around 10 million shared. Assay used: immunoSEQ multiplex PCR; TCRdb lists only in-frame clones, some missing. V, J and clone size derive from that table, while D and trimming were established from the DNA sequence. Its table records about 77,000 clones. Turning to this clone: Its antigen is still unknown.

Findings and limits, study-wide: In a later analysis, across HLA loci, associated TCR counts were highest for DRB1, lowest for HLA-C.

The receptor's source is a man over 45 in good health and CMV-seropositive. The material sequenced was PBMCs.

In DNA, the CDR3 is TGTGCCAGTAGTTACTTCTCTGGGGCCAACGTCCTGACTTTC. This gives the protein CASSYFSGANVLTF. V usage is TRBV19 and J usage is TRBJ2-6; D gene ambiguous. This CDR3 spans 14 amino acids. V gave up 5 bases and J gave up 0 bases, with 5 bases separating them. Germline CDR1 LNHDA, CDR2 SQIVND (reference sequence). The entire variable domain, with the rest obtained from reference TRBV19 and TRBJ2-6, is as follows: DGGITQSPKYLFRKEGQNVTLSCEQNLNHDAMYWYRQDPGQGLRLIYYSQIVNDFQKGDIAEGYSVSREKKESFPLTVTSAQKNPTAFYLCASSYFSGANVLTFGAGSRLTVL.